This TCR beta chain was captured by sequencing in a study of cytomegalovirus exposure and HLA in healthy donors. Measured with immunoSEQ multiplex PCR; TCRdb has only the in-frame clones, and not every one. Among roughly 110,000 clones listed, 88% were seen once. Unmatched junction bases numbered 3, after V lost 8 bases and J lost 5 bases. Germline-derived CDR1 and CDR2 are MNHNY and SVGAGI (reference sequence). The CDR3 length is 13 residues. Sequencing was carried out using PBMCs. The source of this sequence is a woman between 18 and 29 years old in good health and CMV-seropositive. The rearrangement joins TRBV6-6 to TRBJ2-5, with 12 positions matching TRBD2. The CDR3 loop is CASLGTSGETQYF. CDR3 sequence (DNA): TGTGCCAGCCTCGGGACTAGCGGGGAGACCCAGTACTTC.